Listed below are T cell receptor beta chains from one sample, sequenced in a study of T cell responses to AZD1222 COVID-19 vaccine. Profiled with immunoSEQ multiplex PCR; TCRdb holds only in-frame clones, not every one. The sample has 85,000 to 130,000 clones; over 90% are singletons. Sequences were derived from peripheral blood, sampled on day 0 of AZD1222 vaccination. The receptors originated from an adult in good health. The CDR3 runs from the conserved cysteine through the conserved F or W. D genes are given only for firm matches. Clone size is stated in some rows and not others, as once, few, many or a class when expanded.

>TRBJ2-1|-|-|TRBV2
CASILDFNEQFF
>TRBJ1-2|-|-|TRBV21-1
CASSEHRVQHGYTF
>TRBJ1-1|-|TRBD1|TRBV20-1
CSARGTEEAFF
>TRBJ2-1|-|-|TRBV5-1
CASSVRSYNEQFF
>TRBJ1-1|-|-|TRBV28
CASSLLGFEAFF
>TRBJ2-2|-|-|TRBV5-1
CASSFLQGGNTGELFF
>TRBJ2-1|-|-|TRBV4-1
CASSQEGGAAYNEQFF
>TRBJ1-3|-|TRBD1|TRBV9
CASSLTGGSGNTIYF
>TRBJ1-1|-|TRBD1|TRBV19
CASRRATGGNPEAFF
>TRBJ2-1|-|TRBD1|TRBV18
CASSPGTGYEQFF
>TRBJ2-1|-|-|TRBV7-9
CASSSGRRSGRDNEQFF
>TRBJ2-7|-|-|TRBV15
CATSRGTTRGEQYF
>TRBJ1-6|-|TRBD1|TRBV6-6
CASSNQGQHNSPLHF
>TRBJ2-1|-|-|TRBV6-4
CASLTSNEQFF
>TRBJ2-7|-|TRBD2|TRBV19
CASSIGGPSGSHEQYF
>TRBJ2-2|once|-|TRBV7-3
CASSAGTGFPGELFF
>TRBJ2-1|-|-|TRBV7-9
CASSLAGSYNEQFF
>TRBJ1-6|-|TRBD1|TRBV5-4
CASISKDRASKYSPLHF
>TRBJ2-7|-|TRBD1|TRBV7-2
CASSTQGDEQYF
>TRBJ1-1|-|-|TRBV25-1
CASSEVGMGMRAFF
>TRBJ2-1|few|-|TRBV6-1
CASSEFVWGARGEQFF
>TRBJ2-1|-|TRBD1|TRBV18
CASSPLKGQPGDEQFF
>TRBJ2-7|-|TRBD1|TRBV18
CASSPTGTGGPYEQYF
>TRBJ2-7|-|-|TRBV9
CASSPQGINSEQYF
>TRBJ1-3|-|-|TRBV24-1
CATSDFDSLSGNTIYF
>TRBJ1-4|-|-|TRBV2
CASSGTGTIGEKLFF
>TRBJ2-2|once|-|TRBV27
CASSLASGRTGELFF
>TRBJ2-1|-|TRBD2|TRBV7-3
CASSLIPSGSAVGEQFF
>TRBJ2-1|-|-|TRBV21-1
CASRNNREGLYEQFF
>TRBJ1-2|-|-|TRBV4-1
CASSQLDSLVGYGYTF
>TRBJ2-2|-|-|TRBV9
CASSARLVNTGELFF
>TRBJ2-2|-|TRBD2|TRBV5-1
CAGRDPKSLNTGELFF
>TRBJ1-2|-|-|TRBV3-1/TRBV3-2
CASSPTPRTFYGYTF
>TRBJ1-1|-|TRBD1|TRBV5-1
CASSRGTEIPEAFF
>TRBJ2-1|-|-|TRBV20-1
CSASSGLASSYNEQFF
>TRBJ2-7|-|-|TRBV18
CASSLISYEQYF
>TRBJ1-1|-|-|TRBV19
CASSGSYRAFF
>TRBJ1-1|-|-|TRBV27
CASSYREDTEAFF
>TRBJ2-3|few|-|TRBV7-3
CASSWEARTDTQYF
>TRBJ2-3|-|-|TRBV5-1
CASSFRGAPDTQYF
>TRBJ1-2|-|TRBD1|TRBV4-3
CASSQDGDRGPGYTF
>TRBJ1-1|-|-|TRBV28
CASMGLDTEAFF
>TRBJ2-5|-|TRBD2|TRBV5-1
CASSLVAGGPETQYF
>TRBJ1-1|-|-|TRBV18
CASSPFGTEAFF
>TRBJ2-5|-|-|TRBV28
CASSLAAGSYQETQYF